These 19 T cell receptor beta chains originate from one sample sequenced in a study of graft-versus-host responses after intestinal transplantation. The protocol was immunoSEQ multiplex PCR, while the TCRdb copy is restricted to in-frame clones and leaves out a portion. Of more than 10,000 clones in the sample, over 85% are singletons; the top ten hold 4% to 5.5%. The sample consisted of PBMCs, taken roughly 1,100 days after intestinal transplantation. All receptors come from a human patient who received an intestinal transplant, so some T cells may come from the graft donor.

This chain uses TRBV9 with TRBJ1-2; the D gene is possibly TRBD1 (6 bases). The CDR3 is 16 amino acids. Germline assignment: CDR1 SGDLS and CDR2 YYNGEE. The V end lost 3 bases, the J end lost 5 bases, and 20 bases lay between the germline ends. Written as DNA, the CDR3 is TGTGCCAGCAGCGGGGGGGGCCGGCAGGCCACGTATGGCTACACCTTC. Encoded protein: CASSGGGRQATYGYTF.

This chain joins TRBV18 and TRBJ2-5, with D possibly matching TRBD2 (6 bases). The CDR3 totals 13 residues. Germline V gene sequence: CDR1 KGHSH, CDR2 LQKENI. Trimming shortened V by 3 bases and J by 5 bases, and 10 bases separated the two germline ends. CDR3 region: CASSPDRGETQYF. The CDR3 region has the DNA TGTGCCAGCTCACCCGATCGGGGGGAGACCCAGTACTTC.

The chain employs TRBV6-4 and TRBJ2-3; possible D gene TRBD2, 7 bases. The germline V gene encodes CDR1 MRHNA and CDR2 SNTAGT. V dropped 3 bases and J dropped 0 bases, with 10 bases sitting between them. There are 15 residues in the CDR3. For the CDR3, the DNA is TGTGCCAGCAGTGAGGGGGGGGCTAGCACAGATACGCAGTATTTT. This translates into CASSEGGASTDTQYF.

In its sample, this clone is medium-sized. The V and J genes are TRBV7-8 and TRBJ1-3; D unresolved. CDR1 and CDR2 (germline): SGHVS, FQNEAQ. Trimming removed 5 bases from V and 1 base from J, with 6 bases in between. The CDR3 runs to 13 residues. The CDR3 nucleotides read TGTGCCAGCAGCGGGGAGTCTGGAAACACCATATATTTT. Residues: CASSGESGNTIYF.

The chain joins TRBV29-1 to TRBJ1-3; no clear D. V was pared by 3 bases and J by 4 bases, with 7 bases between. The V gene's germline CDR1 is SQVTM and CDR2 ANQGSEA. This CDR3 is built from 12 residues. The CDR3 DNA follows: TGCAGCGTTGACCTGGGGGGAAACACCATATATTTT. Translation gives CSVDLGGNTIYF.

This rearrangement joins TRBV6-1 to TRBJ2-1, with 11 bases fitting TRBD2. This CDR3 region has 14 residues. In germline, CDR1 is MNHNS, CDR2 SASEGT. Trimming at V came to 7 bases and at J to 10 bases, leaving 9 bases not matched to a gene. The CDR3 here is CASNTLAGGGEQFF. In DNA, the CDR3 is TGTGCCAGCAACACCCTAGCGGGGGGAGGGGAGCAGTTCTTC.

The rearrangement joins TRBV5-6 to TRBJ2-2; TRBD1 agrees at 9 bases. Trimming at V came to 1 base and at J to 1 base, leaving 2 bases not matched to a gene. Germline-derived CDR1 and CDR2 are SGHDT and YYEEEE. The CDR3 has 16 residues. CDR3 nucleotides: TGTGCCAGCAGCTTGCTGGGACAGGGGAACACCGGGGAGCTGTTTTTT. This encodes CASSLLGQGNTGELFF.

This sequence joins TRBV11-2 and TRBJ1-5, with 8 bases that match TRBD1. The CDR3 extends over 16 amino acids. Germline V lookup: CDR1 SGHAT, CDR2 FQNNGV. Trimming removed 5 bases from V and 8 bases from J; junction bases left unmatched: 14. DNA for the CDR3: TGTGCCAGCAGCCAGACAGGGGTCAAAGATGTGGAGCCCCAGCATTTT. Its translation is CASSQTGVKDVEPQHF. The full variable domain, rest sourced from reference TRBV11-2 and TRBJ1-5, is EAGVAQSPRYKIIEKRQSVAFWCNPISGHATLYWYQQILGQGPKLLIQFQNNGVVDDSQLPKDRFSAERLKGVDSTLKIQPAKLEDSAVYLCASSQTGVKDVEPQHFGDGTRLSIL.

This clone has only one observation. V is TRBV12-5 and J is TRBJ1-1; possible D gene TRBD1, 5 bases. The CDR3 runs 14 residues. Trimming pared 6 bases from V and 5 bases from J, leaving 16 bases between. CDR1 and CDR2 (germline): LGHNT, FRNRAP. This CDR3 reads CASGPPLDRTEAFF. For the CDR3, the DNA is TGTGCTAGTGGCCCCCCCCTAGACAGAACTGAAGCTTTCTTT.

The chain carries TRBV7-9 and TRBJ1-1; no clear D gene. V lost 5 bases to trimming and J lost 4 bases, with 14 bases between them. The CDR3 totals 14 residues. The germline V gene has CDR1 SEHNR and CDR2 FQNEAQ (reference sequence). The DNA for the CDR3 is TGTGCCAGCAGCCCCTCCGGGTCAGTCACTGAAGCTTTCTTT. Protein sequence: CASSPSGSVTEAFF.

V is TRBV28 and J is TRBJ1-1; D gene unclear. Trimming removed 4 bases from V and 2 bases from J, with 17 bases in between. The CDR3 sequence is 16 residues long. Germline V CDR1 and CDR2: MDHEN, SYDVKM. The CDR3 is CASSSTKKRINTEAFF. The CDR3 nucleotides are TGTGCCAGCAGTTCTACCAAGAAGCGTATTAACACTGAAGCTTTCTTT.

The chain carries TRBV11-3 and TRBJ2-1; unclear D gene. Germline CDR1 SGHNT, CDR2 YENEEA. The V end lost 5 bases, the J end lost 2 bases, and 7 bases lay between the germline ends. The CDR3 length is 13 residues. CDR3 nucleotides: TGTGCCAGCAGCCCCTCAGCCTACAATGAGCAGTTCTTC. Its translation is CASSPSAYNEQFF.

This clone was seen just once. This chain connects TRBV6-5 to TRBJ1-2; D is unresolved. Deletions cut 5 bases from V and 4 bases from J, with 14 bases between. The CDR3 totals 14 residues. Germline values: CDR1 MNHEY, CDR2 SVGAGI. For the CDR3, the DNA is TGTGCCAGCAGTGGTATAGGGTCCTCCTATGGCTACACCTTC. This gives the protein CASSGIGSSYGYTF.

In its sample, this clone was seen once. A read error is likely, as this CDR3 ends without the conserved phenylalanine or tryptophan. The chain joins TRBV6-4 to TRBJ1-1; TRBD1 agrees at 7 bases. The germline V gene encodes CDR1 MRHNA and CDR2 SNTAGT. CDR3 length: 15 residues. The CDR3 here is CASSYSTGRGTEAFL. CDR3 bases: TGTGCCAGCAGTTACTCGACAGGGCGAGGTACTGAAGCTTTCCTT.

This clone was detected only a few times. The chain uses TRBV6-7 and TRBJ2-7, with 7 positions matching TRBD1. TRBV6-7 has ORF status, its function being uncertain. This CDR3 is built from 14 residues. J lost 5 bases, V lost 3 bases, and 7 bases had no gene match. In nucleotides, the CDR3 is TGTGCCAGCAGTTATCGGACAGGCGGAGACGAGCAGTACTTC. This codes for CASSYRTGGDEQYF.

The chain is built from TRBV7-3 and TRBJ2-3; D is ambiguous. CDR3 size: 15 residues. Between the trimmed V and J ends, which lost 5 bases and 2 bases, there was a span of 14 bases. CDR1 and CDR2 from the germline V gene are SGHTA and FQGTGA. Written as DNA, the CDR3 is TGTGCCAGCAGCATACTTAGCCAGCCCACAGATACGCAGTATTTT. The encoded protein is CASSILSQPTDTQYF.

This chain uses TRBV6-8 with TRBJ2-2; 7 bases fit TRBD2. With V trimmed by 7 bases and J by 3 bases, 8 bases remained unmatched. Germline lookup yields CDR1 MNHGY and CDR2 SAAAGT. This CDR3 has 15 amino acids. CDR3: CASTRFGGDTGELFF. Written as DNA, the CDR3 is TGTGCCAGCACGAGATTTGGGGGGGACACCGGGGAGCTGTTTTTT.

The genes are TRBV6-6 and TRBJ1-3; unclear D gene. V was cut by 2 bases and J by 3 bases, with 8 bases left in between. The CDR3 sequence is 14 residues long. The germline gives CDR1 MNHNY, CDR2 SVGAGI (reference sequence). The CDR3 DNA reads as TGTGCCAGCAGTTACGAAGGACTTGGAAACACCATATATTTT. It translates to CASSYEGLGNTIYF.

This chain uses TRBV6-6 with TRBJ1-2; 8 bases align to TRBD1. Germline V lookup: CDR1 MNHNY, CDR2 SVGAGI (reference sequence). Trimming at V came to 6 bases and at J to 6 bases, leaving 12 bases not matched to a gene. CDR3 length: 15 amino acids. The CDR3 bases are TGTGCCAGCAGACCCGAGCACAGGGGGAGACATGGCTACACCTTC. Translating it yields CASRPEHRGRHGYTF.